The clone carrying this T cell receptor (beta chain) has a single count. Its antigen is undetermined. The sample belongs to a study of cytomegalovirus exposure and HLA in healthy donors. With 60 Vbeta and 13 Jbeta primers, the PCR was carried out. Using immunoSEQ multiplex PCR, the repertoire was profiled, and TCRdb retains in-frame clones only, with some absent. The sample has under 70,000 clones, roughly 88% seen once. General study findings and limits: TCR beta V segments were, for the most part, productive about 87% or about 30% of the time in an earlier analysis. TCR beta chain V- and J-gene trimming was linked, in a later analysis, to a missense variant in DCLRE1C. Per published reports, the classifier diagnosed cytomegalovirus status with high specificity and sensitivity. It was 160 or so TCR beta chains that were listed as cytomegalovirus-associated.

V lost 0 bases and J lost 7; bases outside the gene matches: 7. The CDR3 loop spans 15 amino acids. CDR1 is SGHDT and CDR2 is YYEEEE in the germline V gene. The chain uses TRBV5-6 and TRBJ2-7; 10 positions match TRBD2. Sequencing was performed on PBMCs. This TCR was recovered from a woman in her thirties in good health and CMV-seronegative. The CDR3 is CASSLGLAGAWEQYF. As DNA, the CDR3 is TGTGCCAGCAGCTTGGGGCTAGCGGGAGCCTGGGAGCAGTACTTC.